A single sample gave rise to the 22 T cell receptor delta chains below, sequenced in a study of Vδ1+ human thymocytes. Findings of the study overall: Thymic TRG and TRD repertoires appeared highly polyclonal.

RNA was extracted from the cells and then reverse transcribed. Pooled V-gene forward primers with one constant-region reverse primer generated the CDR3 amplicons by multiplex PCR. TCRdb re-called clones from the multiplex PCR reads using CATT. The repertoire holds about 75,000 delta-chain clones, with around 32% as singletons. These receptors have no identified antigens. Sequenced: Vdelta1+ gamma-delta thymocytes from the thymus. Indicated subset: FACS-sorted CD3+ TCRalphabeta- TCRVdelta1+ TCRVdelta2- thymocytes. Receptors originate from a boy in the first two years of life who had congenital heart surgery.

The chain links TRDV1 to TRDJ1; D is uncertain. This CDR3 region has 15 residues. The germline V gene has CDR1 TSWWSYY and CDR2 QGS. Trimming cost V 0 bases and J 0 bases, with 8 bases left between them. CDR3 sequence (DNA): TGTGCTCTTGGGGAACTAGATGCGTACACCGATAAACTCATCTTT. Its translation: CALGELDAYTDKLIF.

The rearrangement joins TRDV1 to TRDJ1, with D unclear. CDR1 and CDR2 (germline): TSWWSYY, QGS. The CDR3 loop spans 15 amino acids. V was trimmed by 0 bases and J by 4 bases, leaving 12 bases between them. The CDR3 DNA is TGTGCTCTTGGGGAACTCCCCAGACACCGCGATAAACTCATCTTT. Protein sequence: CALGELPRHRDKLIF.

A remark on this clone: The same CDR3 can be traced to other DNA sequences in this sample. V usage is TRDV2 and J usage is TRDJ1, with 9 bases fitting TRDD3. The CDR3 totals 16 residues. J gave up 5 bases and V 1 base, and 10 bases lay outside the gene matches. In germline, CDR1 is GEAIGNYY, CDR2 EKD. In DNA form, the CDR3 reads TGTGCCTGTGACACGGGTCACTGGGGATACGGGGATAAACTCATCTTT. It translates to CACDTGHWGYGDKLIF.

This clone was detected only a few times. The chain uses TRDV1 and TRDJ1; D remains unclear. V was cut by 3 bases and J by 1 base, with 12 bases left in between. This CDR3 contains 15 residues. Per germline, CDR1 TSWWSYY and CDR2 QGS. The CDR3 region is CALGDSTCSTDKLIF. CDR3 in DNA: TGTGCTCTTGGGGATTCCACGTGCAGCACCGATAAACTCATCTTT.

The chain employs TRDV1 and TRDJ1; TRDD3 agrees at 11 bases. Germline assignment: CDR1 TSWWSYY and CDR2 QGS. J gave up 1 base and V 2 bases, and 24 bases lay outside the gene matches. This CDR3 is 23 amino acids long. The CDR3 nucleotides are TGTGCTCTTGGGGAAAACGTATGCCACCCCGACGGTGTGGGGGATACGTGCACCGATAAACTCATCTTT. Its protein is CALGENVCHPDGVGDTCTDKLIF.

There are a few counts of this clone. The chain has TRDV1 and TRDJ2; no firm D call. There are 15 residues in the CDR3. V was cut by 1 base and J by 4 bases, with 10 bases left in between. CDR1 is TSWWSYY and CDR2 is QGS in the germline V gene. The CDR3 spells CALGEQISPTAQLFF. CDR3 nucleotides: TGTGCTCTTGGGGAACAGATCAGCCCGACAGCACAACTCTTCTTT.

The rearrangement links TRDV1 to TRDJ1, with 10 bases matching TRDD3. CDR3 length: 20 residues. The V gene's germline CDR1 is TSWWSYY and CDR2 QGS. Unmatched junction bases numbered 20, after V lost 5 bases and J lost 2 bases. The CDR3 coding sequence is TGTGCTCTTGGGCTCCCCCGGGTCCTGGGGGATATGAGGAGTACCGATAAACTCATCTTT. It encodes CALGLPRVLGDMRSTDKLIF.

In its sample, this clone was seen a few times. The chain joins TRDV1 to TRDJ1; 7 bases are shared with TRDD2. There are 14 residues in the CDR3. Germline CDR1 TSWWSYY, CDR2 QGS. With 4 bases clipped from V and 7 bases from J, the junction kept 9 bases outside the gene matches. This CDR3 reads CALGVPTTHCKLIF. CDR3 nucleotide sequence: TGTGCTCTTGGGGTTCCTACAACCCACTGTAAACTCATCTTT.

V gene TRDV1 combines with J gene TRDJ1; 10 bases are shared with TRDD3. Per the germline V gene, CDR1 is TSWWSYY and CDR2 is QGS. V lost 7 bases, J lost 3 bases, and 14 bases stayed unmatched. This CDR3 comprises 17 residues. The CDR3 bases are TGTGCTCTTGAGTTAAAAGGTGGGGGATACTTCGCCGATAAACTCATCTTT. Residues: CALELKGGGYFADKLIF.

This chain links TRDV1 with TRDJ1, with D tentatively TRDD2 or TRDD3 (5 bases each). V was shortened by 1 base and J by 2 bases, with 20 bases between the two germline ends. This CDR3 is 18 amino acids long. Germline V gene data show CDR1 as TSWWSYY and CDR2 as QGS. CDR3 sequence: CALGEPLLSPLGTDKLIF. The CDR3 bases are TGTGCTCTTGGGGAACCGCTCCTATCCCCGCTGGGAACCGATAAACTCATCTTT.

The V gene is TRDV1, the J gene TRDJ1; 10 positions agree with TRDD3. V lost 4 bases, J lost 4 bases, and 24 bases stayed unmatched. Per germline, CDR1 TSWWSYY and CDR2 QGS. CDR3 length: 21 residues. The CDR3 DNA follows: TGTGCTCTTGGGGGAAGTTATCTCCCCTACCGTACTGGGGGATTATTCGATAAACTCATCTTT. Residues: CALGGSYLPYRTGGLFDKLIF.

The chain links TRDV3 to TRDJ1; 8 bases align to TRDD3. The CDR3 spans 18 residues. Trimming removed 3 bases from V and 0 bases from J; junction bases left unmatched: 18. Germline V gives CDR1 TVYSNPD, CDR2 GDNSRS (reference sequence). The chain's CDR3 is CALLLPIPGGQYTDKLIF. The CDR3 DNA is TGTGCCTTGCTACTTCCGATACCTGGGGGACAGTACACCGATAAACTCATCTTT.

This clone was observed a handful of times. The rearrangement joins TRDV1 to TRDJ1, with TRDD3 identical over 11 bases. The CDR3 runs to 19 residues. Germline lookup yields CDR1 TSWWSYY and CDR2 QGS. With 1 base clipped from V and 3 bases from J, the junction kept 13 bases outside the gene matches. The CDR3 sequence is CALGEQLRVLGDSPDKLIF. The CDR3 DNA sequence: TGTGCTCTTGGGGAACAGCTCCGAGTACTGGGGGATAGCCCCGATAAACTCATCTTT.

This sequence joins TRDV1 and TRDJ1, with TRDD3 identical over 12 bases. Germline CDR1 reads TSWWSYY; CDR2 reads QGS. V was clipped by 0 bases and J by 0 bases; unmatched bases: 17. The CDR3 extends over 22 amino acids. As DNA, the CDR3 is TGTGCTCTTGGGGAACTTCTCCTACCCGAGGACTGGGGGATACTGTACACCGATAAACTCATCTTT. This sequence encodes CALGELLLPEDWGILYTDKLIF.

The genes are TRDV1 and TRDJ1; 7 bases map to TRDD3. CDR1 TSWWSYY and CDR2 QGS come from the germline V gene. The CDR3 consists of 16 residues. J lost 8 bases, V lost 4 bases, and 16 bases had no gene match. DNA for the CDR3: TGTGCTCTTGGGGTTGGAAAAGTCAGCCTGGGGGCAAAACTCATCTTT. Translating it yields CALGVGKVSLGAKLIF.

This clone appeared a few times. The chain couples TRDV1 to TRDJ1, with 11 bases identical to TRDD3. In germline, CDR1 is TSWWSYY, CDR2 QGS. This CDR3 has 18 residues. V trimming: 4 bases; J trimming: 3 bases; junction bases outside the gene matches: 13. The chain's CDR3 is CALGGLHSGGYSADKLIF. DNA of the CDR3: TGTGCTCTTGGGGGATTACACTCTGGGGGATACTCCGCCGATAAACTCATCTTT.

This clone was seen more than once but under ten times. This rearrangement joins TRDV1 to TRDJ1, with 12 bases fitting TRDD3. Trimming at V came to 1 base and at J to 0 bases, leaving 21 bases not matched to a gene. The CDR3 is made up of 23 amino acids. Per germline, CDR1 TSWWSYY and CDR2 QGS. The CDR3 DNA sequence: TGTGCTCTTGGGGAACAGGGAGCAAGGGCTAGACTGGGGGATACATCGTACACCGATAAACTCATCTTT. This sequence encodes CALGEQGARARLGDTSYTDKLIF.

This clone was found a few times. The rearrangement uses TRDV1 and TRDJ1; the match to TRDD3 covers 9 bases. Trimming cost V 3 bases and J 1 base; bases outside gene matches: 12. The germline CDR1 and CDR2 sequences are TSWWSYY and QGS. The CDR3 contains 18 residues. CDR3 sequence reads: CALGEYLRGILTTDKLIF. Here the CDR3 DNA reads TGTGCTCTTGGGGAGTACCTACGGGGGATACTCACCACCGATAAACTCATCTTT.

The chain carries TRDV1 and TRDJ1; 9 bases align to TRDD2. Germline CDR1 reads TSWWSYY; CDR2 reads QGS. The length of the CDR3 is 24 residues. The junction had 26 bases not matched to a gene; V was cut back by 0 bases and J by 0 bases. The CDR3 nucleotides read TGTGCTCTTGGGGAACTGATCCCCCCTTCCTACGTATCGGAGGGGCCACTTTACACCGATAAACTCATCTTT. Residues: CALGELIPPSYVSEGPLYTDKLIF.

V is TRDV1 and J is TRDJ2; 7 nucleotides align to TRDD3. The CDR3 runs to 22 residues. CDR1 and CDR2 (germline): TSWWSYY, QGS. The V and J ends lost 2 bases and 3 bases, in that order; junction bases with no gene match: 24. The CDR3 DNA sequence: TGTGCTCTTGGGGAAGTCCCCGTTCCTGATAGACTGGGGACCACGCTGACAGCACAACTCTTCTTT. Translation: CALGEVPVPDRLGTTLTAQLFF.

This clone turned up a few times. V gene TRDV1 combines with J gene TRDJ1; TRDD3 matches at 13 bases. Per germline, CDR1 TSWWSYY and CDR2 QGS. The CDR3 sequence is 21 residues long. V trimming: 2 bases; J trimming: 3 bases; junction bases outside the gene matches: 18. CDR3 coding DNA: TGTGCTCTTGGGGAAAGCTGGTTTTTTATGACTGGGGGATACGTCGCCGATAAACTCATCTTT. Encoded protein: CALGESWFFMTGGYVADKLIF.

The chain combines TRDV1 with TRDJ1; D perhaps matches TRDD1 (5 bases). CDR3 size: 19 residues. V lost 6 bases and J 0 bases, leaving 26 bases between the germline ends. In germline, CDR1 is TSWWSYY, CDR2 QGS. The CDR3 spells CALGIGESGKRWDTDKLIF. The CDR3 DNA follows: TGTGCTCTTGGAATAGGTGAGTCGGGCAAGAGGTGGGACACCGATAAACTCATCTTT.